This TCR beta chain was documented in a study of blood T cell repertoires in COVID-19. Looking at the study overall: T cells, B-cell-depleted T cells, or PBMCs provided the cDNA or gDNA that served as material.

V shed 0 bases and J 0 bases; nucleotides not matched to a gene: 5. Germline lookup yields CDR1 MNHEY and CDR2 SVGEGT. The CDR3 has 18 residues. Per the authors' pipeline: The authors estimated nucleated cell counts from reference gene primer amplification. Libraries were prepared by immunoSEQ multiplex PCR; TCRdb keeps only in-frame clonotypes and omits some of them. V and J calls and clone size come straight from that table; D and trimming were deduced from the DNA. The data contain more than 95,000 clones, roughly four fifths of them singletons. The chain is built from TRBV6-2 or TRBV6-3 and TRBJ2-5; 12 bases are a match to TRBD2. This sequence originates from a man aged 60 to 69 with acute or convalescent COVID-19. Material: peripheral blood. The CDR3, as DNA: TGTGCCAGCAGTTACTCGACTAGCGGGGGATACAACCAAGAGACCCAGTACTTC. It yields the protein CASSYSTSGGYNQETQYF.